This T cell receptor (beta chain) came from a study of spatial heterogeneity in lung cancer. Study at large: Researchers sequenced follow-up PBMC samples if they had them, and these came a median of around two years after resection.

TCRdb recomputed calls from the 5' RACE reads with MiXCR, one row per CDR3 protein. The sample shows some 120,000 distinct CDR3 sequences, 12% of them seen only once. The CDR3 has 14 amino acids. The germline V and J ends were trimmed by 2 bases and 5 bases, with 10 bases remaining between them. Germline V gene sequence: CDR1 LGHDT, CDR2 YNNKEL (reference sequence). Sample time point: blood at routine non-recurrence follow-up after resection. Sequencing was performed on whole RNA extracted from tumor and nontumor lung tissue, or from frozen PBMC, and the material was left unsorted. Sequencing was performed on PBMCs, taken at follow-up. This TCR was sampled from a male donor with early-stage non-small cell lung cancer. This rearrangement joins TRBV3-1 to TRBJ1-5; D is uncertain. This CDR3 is CASSQHKTHQPQHF. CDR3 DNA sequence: TGTGCCAGCAGCCAACACAAAACACATCAGCCCCAGCATTTT.